This T cell receptor beta chain was observed in a study of blood T cell repertoires in COVID-19. As for the study in general: There were acute and convalescent COVID-19 samples, and they came from the United States, Italy and Spain. In each case, the material was cDNA or gDNA derived from T cells, B-cell-depleted T cells, or PBMCs.

There are a few counts of this clone. TCRdb keeps only in-frame clones here, not all; method: immunoSEQ multiplex PCR. The profile covers some 120,000 clones, with over 75% appearing a single time and around 11% taken by the ten largest. This CDR3 has 14 residues. Germline trimming cut 6 bases from V and 4 bases from J; bases unmatched to any gene: 6. The germline gives CDR1 KGHSH, CDR2 LQKENI. Sequencing was carried out using peripheral blood. The clonotype comes from a man aged 55 to 70 with acute or convalescent COVID-19. The genes are TRBV18 and TRBJ2-1; 7 bases map to TRBD2. The CDR3 DNA reads as TGTGCCAGCTCGGGGACTATTTCTTACAATGAGCAGTTCTTC. Amino acid sequence: CASSGTISYNEQFF.